This TCR beta chain was recorded in a study of blood T cells in healthy people across ages. Regarding the study as a whole: It was held that diversity estimates obtained from one million T cells represented underestimates.

Primers used in a second PCR of about 7 to 12 cycles were a sample-barcoded 5' primer and a J-beta primer mix. Carrying 12 random nucleotides, a template-switch adaptor labeled each individual cDNA molecule. MiXCR, applied by TCRdb to the 5' RACE reads, yields one record per CDR3 protein. Among around 2 million distinct CDR3 sequences, approximately 39% were seen once, and the ten largest hold about 21%. Concerning this clonotype itself: Its antigen is currently unknown.

Drawn from each donor were ten milliliters of peripheral blood. The TCR comes from a human donor in good health. The source material was blood.

CDR3 residues: CSVEDTGGDDGYTF. DNA for the CDR3: TGCAGCGTTGAAGATACGGGCGGGGACGATGGCTACACCTTC. The chain joins TRBV29-1 to TRBJ1-2, with D possibly matching TRBD1 (5 bases). CDR1 and CDR2 (germline): SQVTM, ANQGSEA. Trimming took off 0 bases at V and 6 bases at J, with 14 bases between the two ends. The CDR3 extends over 14 amino acids.